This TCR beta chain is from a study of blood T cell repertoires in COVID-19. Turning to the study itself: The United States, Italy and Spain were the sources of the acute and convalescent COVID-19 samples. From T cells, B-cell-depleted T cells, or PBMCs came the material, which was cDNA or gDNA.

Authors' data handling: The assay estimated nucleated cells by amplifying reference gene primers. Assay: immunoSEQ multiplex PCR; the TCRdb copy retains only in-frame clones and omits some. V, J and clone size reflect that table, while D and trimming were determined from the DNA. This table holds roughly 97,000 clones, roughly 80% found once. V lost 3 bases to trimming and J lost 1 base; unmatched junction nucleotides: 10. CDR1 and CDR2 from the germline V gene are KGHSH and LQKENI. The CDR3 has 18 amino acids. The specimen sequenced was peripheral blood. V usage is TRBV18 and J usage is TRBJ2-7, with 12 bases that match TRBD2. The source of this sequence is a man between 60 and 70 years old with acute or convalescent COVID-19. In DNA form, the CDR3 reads TGTGCCAGCTCACCGCGACTAGCGGGAGCCGGGGGGTCCTACGAGCAGTACTTC. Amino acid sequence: CASSPRLAGAGGSYEQYF.